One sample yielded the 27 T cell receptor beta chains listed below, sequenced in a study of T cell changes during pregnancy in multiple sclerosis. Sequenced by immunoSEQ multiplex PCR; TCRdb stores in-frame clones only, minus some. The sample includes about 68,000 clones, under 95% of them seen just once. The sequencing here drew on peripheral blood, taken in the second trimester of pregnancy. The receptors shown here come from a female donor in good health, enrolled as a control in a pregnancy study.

The CDR3 coding sequence is TGTGCCAGCAGGCCATGGCCCTCGGGGCAGTTCTTC. Protein product: CASRPWPSGQFF. The chain uses TRBV6-1 and TRBJ2-1, with D unclear. This CDR3 has 12 residues. CDR1 MNHNS and CDR2 SASEGT come from the germline V gene. The ends were cut back, 6 bases at V and 12 bases at J, with 15 bases in the middle.

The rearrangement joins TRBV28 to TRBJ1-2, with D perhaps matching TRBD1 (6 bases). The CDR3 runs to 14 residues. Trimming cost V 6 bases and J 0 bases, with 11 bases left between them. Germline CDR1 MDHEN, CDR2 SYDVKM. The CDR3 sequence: CASRGQPPNYGYTF. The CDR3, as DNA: TGTGCCAGCAGAGGACAGCCCCCTAACTATGGCTACACCTTC.

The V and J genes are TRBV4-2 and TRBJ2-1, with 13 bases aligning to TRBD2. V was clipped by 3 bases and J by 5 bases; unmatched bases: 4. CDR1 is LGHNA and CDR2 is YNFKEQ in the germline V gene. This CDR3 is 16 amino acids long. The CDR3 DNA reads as TGTGCCAGCAGCCACGGGACTAGCGGGGCCCACAATGAGCAGTTCTTC. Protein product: CASSHGTSGAHNEQFF.

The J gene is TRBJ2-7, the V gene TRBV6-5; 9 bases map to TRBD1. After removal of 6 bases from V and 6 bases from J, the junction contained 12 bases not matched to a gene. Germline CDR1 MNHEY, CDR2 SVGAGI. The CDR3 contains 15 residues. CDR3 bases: TGTGCCAGCAGCCAACAGGGGGCGCGTCGGGGCGAGCAGTACTTC. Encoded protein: CASSQQGARRGEQYF.

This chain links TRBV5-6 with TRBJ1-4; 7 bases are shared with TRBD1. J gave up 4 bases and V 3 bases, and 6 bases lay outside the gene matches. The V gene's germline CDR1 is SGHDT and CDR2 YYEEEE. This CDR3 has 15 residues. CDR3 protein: CASSSRDRGNEKLFF. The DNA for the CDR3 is TGTGCCAGCAGCTCCCGGGACAGAGGTAATGAAAAACTGTTTTTT.

DNA for the CDR3: TGTGCCAGCAGTTCGGGACAGGCTTTTCCACCCCTCCACTTT. As protein: CASSSGQAFPPLHF. This chain joins TRBV28 and TRBJ1-6; 8 bases are a match to TRBD1. The CDR3 totals 14 residues. Germline V gene sequence: CDR1 MDHEN, CDR2 SYDVKM. With V trimmed by 4 bases and J by 11 bases, 7 bases remained unmatched.

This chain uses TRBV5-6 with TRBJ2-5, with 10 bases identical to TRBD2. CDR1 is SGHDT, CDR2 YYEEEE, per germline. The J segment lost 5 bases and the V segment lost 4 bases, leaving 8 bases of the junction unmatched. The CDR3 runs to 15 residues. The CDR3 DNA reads TGTGCCAGCAGCCTAGGGCGACTAGCGGGCGAGACCCAGTACTTC. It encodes CASSLGRLAGETQYF.

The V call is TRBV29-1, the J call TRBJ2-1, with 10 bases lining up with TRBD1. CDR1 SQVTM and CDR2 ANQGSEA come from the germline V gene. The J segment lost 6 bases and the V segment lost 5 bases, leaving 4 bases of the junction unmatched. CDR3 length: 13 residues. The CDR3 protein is CSVKTGGFNEQFF. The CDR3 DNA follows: TGCAGCGTTAAGACAGGGGGCTTCAATGAGCAGTTCTTC.

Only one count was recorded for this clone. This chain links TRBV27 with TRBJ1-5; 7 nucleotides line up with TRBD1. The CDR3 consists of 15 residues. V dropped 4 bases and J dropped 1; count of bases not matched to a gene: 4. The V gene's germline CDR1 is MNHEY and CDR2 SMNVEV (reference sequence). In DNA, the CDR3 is TGTGCCAGCAGTTCCGGGACAGCAAGCAATCAGCCCCAGCATTTT. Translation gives CASSSGTASNQPQHF.

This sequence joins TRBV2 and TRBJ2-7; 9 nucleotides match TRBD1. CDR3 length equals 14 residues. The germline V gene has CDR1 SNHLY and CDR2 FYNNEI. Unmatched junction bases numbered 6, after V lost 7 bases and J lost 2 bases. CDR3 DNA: TGTGCCAGCATAAAGGGACAGGGAACCTACGAGCAGTACTTC. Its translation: CASIKGQGTYEQYF.

CDR3 in amino acids: CASSSDMSSYNSPLHF. The CDR3, as DNA: TGTGCCAGCAGCTCGGACATGAGCTCCTATAATTCACCCCTCCACTTT. V and J are TRBV5-4 and TRBJ1-6; D possibly corresponds to TRBD1 (5 bases). The CDR3 extends over 16 amino acids. With 3 bases removed from V and 0 bases from J, the gap between germline ends came to 10 bases. Germline CDR1 reads SGHNT; CDR2 reads YYREEE (reference sequence).

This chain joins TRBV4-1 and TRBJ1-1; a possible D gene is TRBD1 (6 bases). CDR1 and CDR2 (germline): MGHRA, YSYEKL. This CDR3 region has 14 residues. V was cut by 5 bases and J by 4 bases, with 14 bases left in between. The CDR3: CASSYRQAGTEAFF. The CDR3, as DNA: TGCGCCAGCAGCTACCGACAGGCGGGCACTGAAGCTTTCTTT.

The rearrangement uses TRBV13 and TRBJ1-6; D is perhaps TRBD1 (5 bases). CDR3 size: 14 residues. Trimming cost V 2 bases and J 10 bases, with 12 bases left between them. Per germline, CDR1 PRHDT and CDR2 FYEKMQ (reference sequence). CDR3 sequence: CASSLRGFGSPLHF. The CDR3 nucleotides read TGTGCCAGCAGCTTACGGGGGTTTGGATCACCCCTCCACTTT.

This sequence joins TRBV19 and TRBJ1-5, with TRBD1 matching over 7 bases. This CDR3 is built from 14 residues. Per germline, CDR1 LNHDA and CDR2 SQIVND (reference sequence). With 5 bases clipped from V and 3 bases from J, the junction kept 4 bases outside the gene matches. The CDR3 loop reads CASSPGTDNQPQHF. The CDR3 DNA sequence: TGTGCCAGTAGTCCCGGGACAGACAATCAGCCCCAGCATTTT. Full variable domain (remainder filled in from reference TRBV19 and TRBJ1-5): DGGITQSPKYLFRKEGQNVTLSCEQNLNHDAMYWYRQDPGQGLRLIYYSQIVNDFQKGDIAEGYSVSREKKESFPLTVTSAQKNPTAFYLCASSPGTDNQPQHFGDGTRLSIL.

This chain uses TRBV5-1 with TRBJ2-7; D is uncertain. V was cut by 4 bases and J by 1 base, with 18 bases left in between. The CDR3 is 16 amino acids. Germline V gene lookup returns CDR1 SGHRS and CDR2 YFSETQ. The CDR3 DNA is TGCGCCAGCAGCCCTACTGTGACAAATCCGTCCTACGAGCAGTACTTC. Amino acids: CASSPTVTNPSYEQYF.

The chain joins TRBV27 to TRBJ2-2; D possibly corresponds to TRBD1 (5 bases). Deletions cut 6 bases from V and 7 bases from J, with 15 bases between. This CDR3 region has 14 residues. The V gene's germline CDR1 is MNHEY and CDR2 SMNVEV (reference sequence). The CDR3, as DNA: TGTGCCAGCAGCCATGGGGCAGGGATCGGGGAGCTGTTTTTT. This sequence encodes CASSHGAGIGELFF.

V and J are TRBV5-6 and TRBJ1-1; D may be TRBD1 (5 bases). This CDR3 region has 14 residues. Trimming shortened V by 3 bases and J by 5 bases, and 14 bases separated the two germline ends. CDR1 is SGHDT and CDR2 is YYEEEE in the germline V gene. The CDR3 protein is CASSWGGMGTEAFF. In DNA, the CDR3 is TGTGCCAGCAGCTGGGGGGGAATGGGGACTGAAGCTTTCTTT.

The CDR3 reads CASSGGGNQPQHF. The CDR3 DNA is TGTGCCAGCTCCGGGGGGGGGAATCAGCCCCAGCATTTT. The chain employs TRBV18 and TRBJ1-5, with a weak D call TRBD1 (5 bases). CDR3 length equals 13 residues. Germline assignment: CDR1 KGHSH and CDR2 LQKENI. V lost 6 bases, J lost 4 bases, and 10 bases lay in between.

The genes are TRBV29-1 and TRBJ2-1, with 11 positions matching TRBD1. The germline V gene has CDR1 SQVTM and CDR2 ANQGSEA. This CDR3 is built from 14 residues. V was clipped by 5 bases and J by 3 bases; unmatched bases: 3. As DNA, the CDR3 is TGCAGCGTTCCCGGGACAGGGGGCTACAATGAGCAGTTCTTC. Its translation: CSVPGTGGYNEQFF.

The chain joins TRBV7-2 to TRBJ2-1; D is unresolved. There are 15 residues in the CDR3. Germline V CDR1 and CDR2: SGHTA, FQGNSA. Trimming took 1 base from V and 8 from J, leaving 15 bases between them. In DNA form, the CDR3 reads TGTGCCAGCAGCTTAGTGGCAGGCTTGGTGGATGAGCAGTTCTTC. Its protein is CASSLVAGLVDEQFF. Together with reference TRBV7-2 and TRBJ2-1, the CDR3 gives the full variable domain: GAGVSQSPSNKVTEKGKDVELRCDPISGHTALYWYRQSLGQGLEFLIYFQGNSAPDKSGLPSDRFSAERTGGSVSTLTIQRTQQEDSAVYLCASSLVAGLVDEQFFGPGTRLTVL.

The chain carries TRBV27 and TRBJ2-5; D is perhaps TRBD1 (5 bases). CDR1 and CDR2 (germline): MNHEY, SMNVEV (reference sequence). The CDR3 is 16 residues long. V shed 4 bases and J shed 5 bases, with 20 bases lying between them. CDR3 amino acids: CASSSVDSGVGETQYF. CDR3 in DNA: TGTGCCAGCAGTTCGGTTGACAGTGGGGTAGGGGAGACCCAGTACTTC.

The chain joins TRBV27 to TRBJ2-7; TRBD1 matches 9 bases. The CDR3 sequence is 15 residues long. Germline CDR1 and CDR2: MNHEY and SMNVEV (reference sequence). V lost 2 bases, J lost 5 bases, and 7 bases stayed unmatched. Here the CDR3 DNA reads TGTGCCAGCAGTTTACCGGGACAGGGCATCCACGAGCAGTACTTC. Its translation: CASSLPGQGIHEQYF.

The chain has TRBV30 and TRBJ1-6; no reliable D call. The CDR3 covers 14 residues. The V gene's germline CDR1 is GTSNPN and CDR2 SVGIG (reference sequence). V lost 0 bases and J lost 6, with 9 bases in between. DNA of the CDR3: TGTGCCTGGAGTGTATTAGAATTTAATTCACCCCTCCACTTT. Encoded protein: CAWSVLEFNSPLHF.

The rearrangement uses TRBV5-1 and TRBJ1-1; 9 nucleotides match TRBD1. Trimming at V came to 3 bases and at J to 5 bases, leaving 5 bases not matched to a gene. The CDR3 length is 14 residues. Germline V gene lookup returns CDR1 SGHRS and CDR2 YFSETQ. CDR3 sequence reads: CASSSQGAYTEAFF. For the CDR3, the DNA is TGCGCCAGCAGCTCACAGGGGGCCTATACTGAAGCTTTCTTT. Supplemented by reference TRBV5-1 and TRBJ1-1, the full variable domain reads KAGVTQTPRYLIKTRGQQVTLSCSPISGHRSVSWYQQTPGQGLQFLFEYFSETQRNKGNFPGRFSGRQFSNSRSEMNVSTLELGDSALYLCASSSQGAYTEAFFGQGTRLTVV.

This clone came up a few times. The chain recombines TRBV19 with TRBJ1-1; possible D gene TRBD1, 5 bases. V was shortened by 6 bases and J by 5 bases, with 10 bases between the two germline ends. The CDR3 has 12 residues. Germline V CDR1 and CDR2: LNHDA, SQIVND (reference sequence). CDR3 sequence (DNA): TGTGCCAGTAGCCAGGGAGGAACTGAAGCTTTCTTT. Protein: CASSQGGTEAFF.

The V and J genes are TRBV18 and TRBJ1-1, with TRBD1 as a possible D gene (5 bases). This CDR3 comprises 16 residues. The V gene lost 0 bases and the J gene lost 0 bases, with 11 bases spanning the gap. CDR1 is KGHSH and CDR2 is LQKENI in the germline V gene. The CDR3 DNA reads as TGTGCCAGCTCACCACCGAAGGGGAGGCTGAACACTGAAGCTTTCTTT. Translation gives CASSPPKGRLNTEAFF. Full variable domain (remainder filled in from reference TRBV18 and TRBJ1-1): NAGVMQNPRHLVRRRGQEARLRCSPMKGHSHVYWYRQLPEEGLKFMVYLQKENIIDESGMPKERFSAEFPKEGPSILRIQQVVRGDSAAYFCASSPPKGRLNTEAFFGQGTRLTVV.

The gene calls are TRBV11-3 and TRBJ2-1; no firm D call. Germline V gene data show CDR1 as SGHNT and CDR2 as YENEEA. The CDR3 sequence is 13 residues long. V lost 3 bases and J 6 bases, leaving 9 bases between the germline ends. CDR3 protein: CASSFRSGNEQFF. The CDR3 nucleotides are TGTGCCAGCAGCTTTCGTTCGGGCAATGAGCAGTTCTTC.